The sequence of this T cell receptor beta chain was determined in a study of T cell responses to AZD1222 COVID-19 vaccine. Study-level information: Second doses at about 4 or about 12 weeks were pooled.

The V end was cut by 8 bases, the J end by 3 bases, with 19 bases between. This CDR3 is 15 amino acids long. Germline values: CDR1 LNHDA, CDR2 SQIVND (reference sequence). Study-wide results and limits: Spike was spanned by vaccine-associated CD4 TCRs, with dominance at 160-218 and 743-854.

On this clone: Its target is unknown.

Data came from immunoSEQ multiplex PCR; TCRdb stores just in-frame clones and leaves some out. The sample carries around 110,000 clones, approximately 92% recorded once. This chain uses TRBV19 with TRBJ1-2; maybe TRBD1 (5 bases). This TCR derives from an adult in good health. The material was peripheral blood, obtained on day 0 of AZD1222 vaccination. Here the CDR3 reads CASSGLKGLDYGYTF. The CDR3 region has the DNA TGTGCCAGTTCAGGGCTGAAAGGGCTCGACTATGGCTACACCTTC.